Listed below are T cell receptor beta chains from one sample, sequenced in a study of Graves' ophthalmopathy and Graves' hyperthyroidism. TCRdb redid the calling of the multiplex PCR reads with MiXCR, one entry per CDR3 protein. The table includes some 400,000 distinct CDR3 sequences, around 20% detected once. Sequencing was carried out using peripheral blood. These receptors were taken from a woman aged 18-29 years with Graves' ophthalmopathy. CDR3s include the opening cysteine and the closing phenylalanine or tryptophan. A D gene is named only where the DNA matches it firmly. For some rows the clone size is stated as once, few or many, or as a class when expanded; others skip it.

many | TRBJ2-7 | - | TRBV15 | TGTGCCACCAGCAGAGATAGGATTGAGCAGTACTTC | CATSRDRIEQYF
- | TRBJ1-6 | TRBD1 | TRBV10-2 | TGCGCCAGCAGTGAGACGGGACAGGTGGGCTCACCCCTCCACTTT | CASSETGQVGSPLHF
- | TRBJ2-5 | - | TRBV2 | TGTGCCAGCAGTGATGGGGGGGGGGCACAAGAGACCCAGTACTTC | CASSDGGGAQETQYF
many | TRBJ2-7 | TRBD2 | TRBV11-2 | TGTGCCAGCAGCGTCAGCCCTGGACTGGGCGGGGGCTCCTACGAGCAGTACTTC | CASSVSPGLGGGSYEQYF
many | TRBJ2-5 | TRBD1 | TRBV10-3 | TGTGCCATCAGTGCAAGTACGGGACAGGGAGACGAGACCCAGTACTTC | CAISASTGQGDETQYF
- | TRBJ1-6 | TRBD1 | TRBV28 | TGTGCCAGCAGACCTCCCGGGACAGGGGGACGACCCCTCCACTTT | CASRPPGTGGRPLHF
many | TRBJ2-4 | - | TRBV29-1 | TGCAGCGTTGAAGGCTTAGGGACGGCTAAAAACATTCAGTACTTC | CSVEGLGTAKNIQYF
many | TRBJ1-2 | - | TRBV6-1 | TGTGCCAGCAGTGGCCCAGCCCCATATGGCTACACCTTC | CASSGPAPYGYTF
few | TRBJ1-2 | TRBD1 | TRBV5-1 | TGCGCCAGCAGCTTGGGGGGACAGGGGGCCTATGGCTACACCTTC | CASSLGGQGAYGYTF
many | TRBJ2-5 | - | TRBV7-9 | TGTGCCAGCAGCTTAGTGGTGGAAGAGACCCAGTACTTC | CASSLVVEETQYF
- | TRBJ1-2 | TRBD1 | TRBV19 | TGTGCCAGTAGTATAGACGGACAGGACTATGGCTACACCTTC | CASSIDGQDYGYTF
- | TRBJ2-6 | - | TRBV28 | TGTGCCAGCAGTTATATTGAGAGTCGGGCCAACGTCCTGACTTTC | CASSYIESRANVLTF
many | TRBJ1-2 | - | TRBV12-3/TRBV12-4 | TGTGCCAGCAGTTTAACCGGTCGCGGGGCGATCCGGGACGCTGACTATAACTATGGCTACACCTTC | CASSLTGRGAIRDADYNYGYTF
many | TRBJ2-7 | TRBD1 | TRBV30 | TGTGCCTGGAGTCTGGGGACAGTTACCTACGAGCAGTACTTC | CAWSLGTVTYEQYF
- | TRBJ2-5 | TRBD2 | TRBV28 | TGTGCCAGCAGTTTAGGAGGTAGCGGGAGGGAGACCCAGTACTTC | CASSLGGSGRETQYF
- | TRBJ2-5 | - | TRBV11-2 | TGTGCCAGCAGCCGAAATTGGGGGCCGCTAGAGACCCAGTACTTC | CASSRNWGPLETQYF
many | TRBJ1-5 | TRBD1 | TRBV30 | TGTGCCTGGGCAGGGGGGCATGATCAGCCCCAGCATTTT | CAWAGGHDQPQHF
many | TRBJ1-5 | - | TRBV28 | TGTGCCAGCAGTCTATACCGCGGCCGACAGCCCCAGCATTTT | CASSLYRGRQPQHF
many | TRBJ2-4 | TRBD2 | TRBV20-1 | TGCAGTGGAGAAAGAGTTGAGCGGGAGGGCCAGGCCATTCAGTACTTC | CSGERVEREGQAIQYF
many | TRBJ1-1 | - | TRBV10-2 | TGCGCCAGCAGGGGGACGGCGAACACTGAAGCTTTCTTT | CASRGTANTEAFF
many | TRBJ1-5 | - | TRBV24-1 | TGTGCCACCAGTGATTCGACTTACAATCAGCCCCAGCATTTT | CATSDSTYNQPQHF
many | TRBJ1-2 | - | TRBV29-1 | TGCAGCGCTGGGGCCCTCCAACACACCTATGGCTACACCTTC | CSAGALQHTYGYTF
few | TRBJ1-1 | TRBD1 | TRBV5-1 | TGCGCCAGCACCCGACAGGGGCCCACCACGATGAACACTGAAGCTTTCTTT | CASTRQGPTTMNTEAFF
- | TRBJ2-5 | TRBD2 | TRBV6-2/TRBV6-3 | TGTGCCAGCGCCCGGACTAGCGGAGGACTACCCCAAGAGACCCAGTACTTC | CASARTSGGLPQETQYF
many | TRBJ2-4 | - | TRBV20-1 | TGCAGTGCTAGAGAGGGGATCGTGACCCCATACTTC | CSAREGIVTPYF
many | TRBJ2-7 | - | TRBV9 | TGTGCCAGCAGCGTAGGGGGCATAGCGTCGTCCGAGCAGTACTTC | CASSVGGIASSEQYF
few | TRBJ1-2 | - | TRBV12-3/TRBV12-4 | TGTGCCAGCAGATCCACATCTAACTATGGCTACACCTTC | CASRSTSNYGYTF
many | TRBJ2-2 | - | TRBV27 | TGTGCCAGCAGCCCGGACCCCCGACCCCCTAACACCGGGGAGCTGTTTTTT | CASSPDPRPPNTGELFF
- | TRBJ1-1 | - | TRBV11-1 | TGTGCCAGCAGCTTAGGCCCGGTACTTGAAGCTTTCTTT | CASSLGPVLEAFF
many | TRBJ1-3 | - | TRBV19 | TGTGCCAGTAGTATGACCGATGGAAACACCATATATTTT | CASSMTDGNTIYF
many | TRBJ2-2 | - | TRBV19 | TGTGCCAGTACCTATCCCAACACCGGGGAGCTGTTTTTT | CASTYPNTGELFF
many | TRBJ1-6 | - | TRBV7-9 | TGTGCCAGCACCCTAGGGGGGGCTGGGAATTCACCCCTCCACTTT | CASTLGGAGNSPLHF
many | TRBJ2-5 | - | TRBV7-3 | TGTGCCAGCAGCCCAGCAGGGGCAAATCAAGAGACCCAGTACTTC | CASSPAGANQETQYF
many | TRBJ1-5 | - | TRBV7-2 | TGTGCCAGCAGCTCTTCTCGATGGCAGCCCCAGCATTTT | CASSSSRWQPQHF
- | TRBJ1-6 | TRBD1 | TRBV11-2 | TGTGCCAGCAGCTTAGGACAGGGTGCCACCCTCCACTTT | CASSLGQGATLHF
many | TRBJ1-2 | - | TRBV7-2 | TGTGCCAGCAGCTCAATGACGGTCTATGGCTACACCTTC | CASSSMTVYGYTF
many | TRBJ2-7 | TRBD2 | TRBV9 | TGTGCCAGCAGCGTGGGAGCGGGAGCTCTCTCCTACGAACAGTACTTC | CASSVGAGALSYEQYF
- | TRBJ1-5 | - | TRBV20-1 | TGCAGTGCTAGAGGAAGCAGCAATCAGCCCCAGCATTTT | CSARGSSNQPQHF
- | TRBJ1-3 | - | TRBV20-1 | TGCAGTGCTGCTGCATTGGGGAGCTCTGGAAACACCATATATTTT | CSAAALGSSGNTIYF
many | TRBJ1-2 | - | TRBV13 | TGTGCCAGCAACGCCCAGGGGAACTATGGCTACACCTTC | CASNAQGNYGYTF
once | TRBJ1-1 | - | TRBV28 | TGTGCCAGCAGTTCCAGTTCATACAGGAACCAAGAAGCTTTCTTT | CASSSSSYRNQEAFF
many | TRBJ1-2 | - | TRBV28 | TGTGCCACCCTGAATGCCACCTATGGCTACACCTTC | CATLNATYGYTF
- | TRBJ1-2 | TRBD1 | TRBV30 | TGTGCCTGGGACAGGGGGTATGGCTACACCTTC | CAWDRGYGYTF
- | TRBJ2-5 | TRBD1 | TRBV10-1 | TGCGCCAGCAGTGAGTACAGGGGAACCCAGTACTTC | CASSEYRGTQYF
many | TRBJ2-7 | - | TRBV10-3 | TGTGCCATCAGTAAGGACGGCCAGCAGTACTTC | CAISKDGQQYF
many | TRBJ2-2 | - | TRBV29-1 | TGCAGCGTTGGGGGTGTGACTACCTCCAAAAGACCCCCCACCGGGGAGCTGTTTTTT | CSVGGVTTSKRPPTGELFF
few | TRBJ2-5 | - | TRBV18 | TGTGCCAGCTCACCAATACTAGCCTTCGGGGAAGAGACCCAGTACTTC | CASSPILAFGEETQYF
many | TRBJ2-7 | TRBD1 | TRBV9 | TGTGCCAGCAGCCCGGGACAGGCCTCCTACGAGCAGTACTTC | CASSPGQASYEQYF
many | TRBJ2-7 | TRBD2 | TRBV29-1 | TGCAGCGTTGTTGACAGCGGGGGAACCTACGAGCAGTACTTC | CSVVDSGGTYEQYF
- | TRBJ1-1 | - | TRBV12-3/TRBV12-4 | TGTGCCAGCAACACTGGTATGAACACTGAAGCGTTCTTT | CASNTGMNTEAFF
many | TRBJ2-2 | TRBD1 | TRBV7-2 | TGTGCCAGCAGCGCCGACAGGGGGCGGGCCGGGGAGCTGTTTTTT | CASSADRGRAGELFF
- | TRBJ1-6 | TRBD1 | TRBV6-1 | TGTGCCAGCAGTCGAGGACAGGGGGCGGGTTGGTATAATTCACCCCTCCACTTT | CASSRGQGAGWYNSPLHF